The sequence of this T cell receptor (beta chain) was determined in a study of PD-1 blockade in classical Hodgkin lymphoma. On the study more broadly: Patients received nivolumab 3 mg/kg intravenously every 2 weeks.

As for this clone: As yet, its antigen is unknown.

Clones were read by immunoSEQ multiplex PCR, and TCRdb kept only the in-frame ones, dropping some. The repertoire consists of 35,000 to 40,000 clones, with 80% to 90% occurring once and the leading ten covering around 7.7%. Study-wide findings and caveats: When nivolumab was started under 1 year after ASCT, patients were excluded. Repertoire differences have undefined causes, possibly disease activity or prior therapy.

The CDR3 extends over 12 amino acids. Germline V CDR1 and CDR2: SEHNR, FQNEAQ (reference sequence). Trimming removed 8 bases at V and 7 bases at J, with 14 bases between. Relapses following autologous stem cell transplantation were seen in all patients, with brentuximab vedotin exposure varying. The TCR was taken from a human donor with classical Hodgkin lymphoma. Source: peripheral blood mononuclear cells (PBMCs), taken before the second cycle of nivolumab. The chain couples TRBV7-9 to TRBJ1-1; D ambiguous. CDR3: CASGYIKSEAFF. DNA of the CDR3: TGTGCCAGCGGATATATCAAAAGTGAAGCTTTCTTT.